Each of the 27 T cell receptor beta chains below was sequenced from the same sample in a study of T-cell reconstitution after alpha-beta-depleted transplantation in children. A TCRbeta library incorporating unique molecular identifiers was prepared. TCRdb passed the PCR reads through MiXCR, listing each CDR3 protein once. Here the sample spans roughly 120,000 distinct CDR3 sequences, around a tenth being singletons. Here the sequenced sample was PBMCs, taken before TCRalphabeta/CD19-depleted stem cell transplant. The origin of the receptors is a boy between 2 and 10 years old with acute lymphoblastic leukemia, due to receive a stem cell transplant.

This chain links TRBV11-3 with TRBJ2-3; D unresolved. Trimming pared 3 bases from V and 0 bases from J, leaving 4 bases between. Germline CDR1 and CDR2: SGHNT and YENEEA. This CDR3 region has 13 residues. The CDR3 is CASSFESTDTQYF. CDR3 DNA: TGTGCCAGCAGCTTTGAGAGCACAGATACGCAGTATTTT.

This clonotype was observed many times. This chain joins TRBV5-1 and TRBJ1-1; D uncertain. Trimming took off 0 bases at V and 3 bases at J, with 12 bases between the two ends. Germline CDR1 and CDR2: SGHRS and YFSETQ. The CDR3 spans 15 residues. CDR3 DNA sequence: TGCGCCAGCAGCTTGGAATGGGAAAGGGACACTGAAGCTTTCTTT. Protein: CASSLEWERDTEAFF.

CDR3 amino acids: CASSLPGTGGYIQYF. Here the CDR3 DNA reads TGTGCCAGCAGTTTACCCGGGACAGGGGGGTACATTCAGTACTTC. The rearrangement uses TRBV28 and TRBJ2-4, with 11 bases aligning to TRBD1. V was clipped by 2 bases and J by 8 bases; unmatched bases: 5. Germline V gene data show CDR1 as MDHEN and CDR2 as SYDVKM. The CDR3 is 15 amino acids.

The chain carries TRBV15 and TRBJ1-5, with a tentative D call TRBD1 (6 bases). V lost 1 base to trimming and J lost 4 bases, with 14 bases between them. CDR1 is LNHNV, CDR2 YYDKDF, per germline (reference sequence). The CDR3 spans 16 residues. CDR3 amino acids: CATSRVRARGNQPQHF. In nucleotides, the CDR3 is TGTGCCACCAGCAGAGTCCGGGCCAGGGGAAATCAGCCCCAGCATTTT.

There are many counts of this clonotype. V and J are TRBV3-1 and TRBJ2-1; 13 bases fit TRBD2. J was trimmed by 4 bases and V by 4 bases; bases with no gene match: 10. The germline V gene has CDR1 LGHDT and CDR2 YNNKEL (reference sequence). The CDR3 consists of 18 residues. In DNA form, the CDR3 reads TGTGCCAGCAGCCCTCGATTCAGACTAGCGGGAGGTTACAATGAGCAGTTCTTC. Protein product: CASSPRFRLAGGYNEQFF.

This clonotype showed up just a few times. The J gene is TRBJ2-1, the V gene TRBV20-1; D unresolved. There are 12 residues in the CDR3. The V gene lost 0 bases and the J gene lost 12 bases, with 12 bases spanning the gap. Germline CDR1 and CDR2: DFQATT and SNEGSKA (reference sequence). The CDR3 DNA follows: TGCAGTGCTAGAGAACTCGCCGGCGGGCAGTTCTTC. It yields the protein CSARELAGGQFF.

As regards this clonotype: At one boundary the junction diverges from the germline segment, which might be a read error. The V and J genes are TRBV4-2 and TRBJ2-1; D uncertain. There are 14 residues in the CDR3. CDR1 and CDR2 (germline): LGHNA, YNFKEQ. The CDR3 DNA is TGTGCCATCAGCCCCAGGCTCAGGTACAATGAGCAGTTCTTC. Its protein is CAISPRLRYNEQFF.

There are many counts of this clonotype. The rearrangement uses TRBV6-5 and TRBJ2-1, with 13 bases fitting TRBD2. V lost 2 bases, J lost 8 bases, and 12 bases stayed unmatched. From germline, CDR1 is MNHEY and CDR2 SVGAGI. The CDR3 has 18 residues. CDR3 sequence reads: CASSYAPGLAGKRDEQFF. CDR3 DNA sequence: TGTGCCAGCAGTTACGCACCGGGACTAGCGGGAAAGCGGGATGAGCAGTTCTTC.

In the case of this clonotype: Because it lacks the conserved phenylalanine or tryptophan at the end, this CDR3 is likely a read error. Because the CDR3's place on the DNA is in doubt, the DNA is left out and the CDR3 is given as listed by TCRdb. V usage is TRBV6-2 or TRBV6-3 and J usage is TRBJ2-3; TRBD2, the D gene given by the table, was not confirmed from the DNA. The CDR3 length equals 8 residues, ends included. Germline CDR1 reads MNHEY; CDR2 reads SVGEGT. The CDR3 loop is CASTSWVL.

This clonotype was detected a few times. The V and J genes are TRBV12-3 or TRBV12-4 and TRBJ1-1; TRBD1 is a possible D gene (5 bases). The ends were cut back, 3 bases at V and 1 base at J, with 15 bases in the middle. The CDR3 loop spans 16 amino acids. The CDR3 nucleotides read TGTGCCAGCAGTTTCCGGGGCCCCCCTGAGAACACTGAAGCTTTCTTT. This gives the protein CASSFRGPPENTEAFF.

CDR3 protein: CASSYSRTGFTEAFF. As DNA, the CDR3 is TGTGCCAGCAGTTACTCCAGGACAGGATTCACTGAAGCTTTCTTT. The chain employs TRBV6-5 and TRBJ1-1; 7 bases match TRBD1. After removal of 0 bases from V and 4 bases from J, the junction contained 5 bases not matched to a gene. Per germline, CDR1 MNHEY and CDR2 SVGAGI. The CDR3 is made up of 15 amino acids.

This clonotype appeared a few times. CDR3 sequence (DNA): TGCGCCAGCACCTCTCTAATCGGCTACGAGCAGTACTTC. Its translation is CASTSLIGYEQYF. The chain combines TRBV5-1 with TRBJ2-7; D gene ambiguous. V lost 6 bases and J 3 bases, leaving 13 bases between the germline ends. The CDR3 length is 13 residues. Per germline, CDR1 SGHRS and CDR2 YFSETQ.

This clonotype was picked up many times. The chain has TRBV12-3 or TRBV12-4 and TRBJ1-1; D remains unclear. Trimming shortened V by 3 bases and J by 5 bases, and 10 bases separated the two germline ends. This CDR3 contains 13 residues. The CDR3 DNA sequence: TGTGCCAGCAGTTTTGTTAGTCAAACTGAAGCTTTCTTT. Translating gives CASSFVSQTEAFF.

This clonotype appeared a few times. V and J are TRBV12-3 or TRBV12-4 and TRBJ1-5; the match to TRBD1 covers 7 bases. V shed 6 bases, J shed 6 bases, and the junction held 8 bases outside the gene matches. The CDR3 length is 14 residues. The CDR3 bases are TGTGCCAGCAGCCTCGGCCAGGGGGTTCAGCCCCAGCATTTT. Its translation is CASSLGQGVQPQHF.

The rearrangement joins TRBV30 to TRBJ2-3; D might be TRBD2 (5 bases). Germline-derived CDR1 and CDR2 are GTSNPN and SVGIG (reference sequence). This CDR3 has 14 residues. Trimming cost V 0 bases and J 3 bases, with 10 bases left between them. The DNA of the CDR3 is TGTGCCTGGAGTGTGAACGGGAAAACAGATACGCAGTATTTT. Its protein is CAWSVNGKTDTQYF.

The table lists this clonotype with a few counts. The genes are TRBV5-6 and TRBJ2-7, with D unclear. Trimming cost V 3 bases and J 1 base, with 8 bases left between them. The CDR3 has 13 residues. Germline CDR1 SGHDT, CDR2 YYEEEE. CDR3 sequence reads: CASSSTPSYEQYF. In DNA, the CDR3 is TGTGCCAGCAGCTCAACACCGTCCTACGAGCAGTACTTC.

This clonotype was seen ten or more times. In nucleotides, the CDR3 is TGTGCCAGCAGTCACGACAGGGGGCGCGGAAATGAGCAGTTCTTC. It is translated as CASSHDRGRGNEQFF. This sequence joins TRBV12-3 or TRBV12-4 and TRBJ2-1, with 10 bases aligning to TRBD1. Trimming at V came to 5 bases and at J to 7 bases, leaving 8 bases not matched to a gene. This CDR3 is 15 amino acids long.

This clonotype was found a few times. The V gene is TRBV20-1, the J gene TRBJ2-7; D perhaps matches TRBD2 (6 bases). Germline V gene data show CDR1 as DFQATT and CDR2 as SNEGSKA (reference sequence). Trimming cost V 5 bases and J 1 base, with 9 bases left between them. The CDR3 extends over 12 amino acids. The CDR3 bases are TGCAGTGCTGGTCGGGAGTCCTACGAGCAGTACTTC. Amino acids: CSAGRESYEQYF.

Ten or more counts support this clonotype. Written as DNA, the CDR3 is TGTGCCACCAGCAGAGATGTCCATGGAGGGTGGAACATTCAGTACTTC. Translated: CATSRDVHGGWNIQYF. The chain uses TRBV15 and TRBJ2-4, with D tentatively TRBD2 (6 bases). Trimming cost V 0 bases and J 7 bases, with 16 bases left between them. The CDR3 sequence is 16 residues long. The germline V gene encodes CDR1 LNHNV and CDR2 YYDKDF (reference sequence).

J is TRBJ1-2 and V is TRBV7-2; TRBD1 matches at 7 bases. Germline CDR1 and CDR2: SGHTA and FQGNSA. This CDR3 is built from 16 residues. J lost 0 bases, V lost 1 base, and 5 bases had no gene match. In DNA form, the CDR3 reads TGTGCCAGCAGCTTAGGTTCGGGACAGACTAACTATGGCTACACCTTC. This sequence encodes CASSLGSGQTNYGYTF.

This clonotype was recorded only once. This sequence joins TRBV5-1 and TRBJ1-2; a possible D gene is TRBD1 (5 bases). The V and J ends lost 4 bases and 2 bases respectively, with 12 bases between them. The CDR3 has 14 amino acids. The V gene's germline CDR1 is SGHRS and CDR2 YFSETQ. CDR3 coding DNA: TGCGCCAGCAGCAAACAGGAACCCAACTATGGCTACACCTTC. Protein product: CASSKQEPNYGYTF.

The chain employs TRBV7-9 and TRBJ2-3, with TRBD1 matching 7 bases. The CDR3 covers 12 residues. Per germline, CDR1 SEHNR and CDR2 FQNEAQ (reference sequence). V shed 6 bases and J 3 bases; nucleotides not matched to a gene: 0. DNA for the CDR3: TGTGCCAGCAGGACAGGGACAGATACGCAGTATTTT. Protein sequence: CASRTGTDTQYF.

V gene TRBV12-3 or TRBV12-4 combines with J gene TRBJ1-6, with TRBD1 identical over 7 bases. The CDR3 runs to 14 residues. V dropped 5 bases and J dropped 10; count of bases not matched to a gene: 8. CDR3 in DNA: TGTGCCAGCAGTACGACAGGGCTTGGATCACCCCTCCACTTT. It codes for CASSTTGLGSPLHF.

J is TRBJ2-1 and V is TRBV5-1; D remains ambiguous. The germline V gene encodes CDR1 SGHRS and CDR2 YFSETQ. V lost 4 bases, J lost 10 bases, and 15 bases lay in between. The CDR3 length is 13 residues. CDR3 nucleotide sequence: TGCGCCAGCAGCCCTTATCAGTCCGGGGAGCAGTTCTTC. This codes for CASSPYQSGEQFF.

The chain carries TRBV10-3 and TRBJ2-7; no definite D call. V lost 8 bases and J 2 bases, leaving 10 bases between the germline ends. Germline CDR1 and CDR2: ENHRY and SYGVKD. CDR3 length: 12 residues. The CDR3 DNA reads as TGTGCCATCTCACCTAACCCCTACGAGCAGTACTTC. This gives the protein CAISPNPYEQYF.

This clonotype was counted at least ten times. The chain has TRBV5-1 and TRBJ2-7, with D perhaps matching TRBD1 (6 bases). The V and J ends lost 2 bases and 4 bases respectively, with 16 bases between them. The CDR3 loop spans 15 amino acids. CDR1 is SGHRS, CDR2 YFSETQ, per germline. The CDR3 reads CASSLVRDIPYEQYF. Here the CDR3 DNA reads TGCGCCAGCAGCTTAGTCCGGGACATCCCTTACGAGCAGTACTTC.

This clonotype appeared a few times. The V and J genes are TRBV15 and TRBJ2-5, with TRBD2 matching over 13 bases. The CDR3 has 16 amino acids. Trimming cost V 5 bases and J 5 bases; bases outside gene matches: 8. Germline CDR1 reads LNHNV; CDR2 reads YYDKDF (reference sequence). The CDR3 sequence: CATSLRTSGSRETQYF. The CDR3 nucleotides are TGTGCCACCAGCTTACGGACTAGCGGGAGCCGGGAGACCCAGTACTTC.